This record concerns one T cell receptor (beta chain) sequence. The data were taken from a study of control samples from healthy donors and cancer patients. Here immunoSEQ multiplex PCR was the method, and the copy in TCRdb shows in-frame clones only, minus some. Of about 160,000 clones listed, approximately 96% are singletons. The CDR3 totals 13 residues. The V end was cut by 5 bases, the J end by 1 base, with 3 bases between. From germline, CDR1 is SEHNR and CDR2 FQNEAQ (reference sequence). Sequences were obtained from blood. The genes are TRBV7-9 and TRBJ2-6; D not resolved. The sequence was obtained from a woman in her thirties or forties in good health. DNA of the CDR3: TGTGCCAGCAGCGCGTCTGGGGCCAACGTCCTGACTTTC. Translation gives CASSASGANVLTF. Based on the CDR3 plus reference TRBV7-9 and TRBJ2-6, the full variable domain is DTGVSQNPRHKITKRGQNVTFRCDPISEHNRLYWYRQTLGQGPEFLTYFQNEAQLEKSRLLSDRFSAERPKGSFSTLEIQRTEQGDSAMYLCASSASGANVLTFGAGSRLTVL.